These 8 T cell receptor beta chains were sequenced from one sample in a study of blood T cell repertoires in COVID-19. Generated by immunoSEQ multiplex PCR, the TCRdb table keeps only in-frame clones and is missing some. This sample carries roughly 170,000 clones, approximately 90% of them seen once, and the ten largest clones take around 12%. Sequencing input: peripheral blood. The origin of the receptors is a woman in her 70s with COVID-19, enrolled during active disease.

The rearrangement links TRBV11-3 to TRBJ2-1; 7 nucleotides agree with TRBD2. The CDR3 is made up of 13 amino acids. The junction had 5 bases not matched to a gene; V was cut back by 4 bases and J by 8 bases. Germline CDR1 and CDR2: SGHNT and YENEEA. CDR3 sequence (DNA): TGTGCCAGCAGCTGGCGGGAGTCATATGAGCAGTTCTTC. It is translated as CASSWRESYEQFF.

The rearrangement links TRBV19 to TRBJ2-4; the match to TRBD1 covers 8 bases. With V trimmed by 5 bases and J by 2 bases, 8 bases remained unmatched. This CDR3 region has 16 residues. Germline CDR1 reads LNHDA; CDR2 reads SQIVND (reference sequence). The CDR3 sequence: CASSDWTGSTKNIQYF. CDR3 nucleotides: TGTGCCAGTAGTGACTGGACAGGGTCGACCAAAAACATTCAGTACTTC.

J is TRBJ2-1 and V is TRBV24-1; 8 bases fit TRBD1. CDR1 and CDR2 (germline): KGHDR, SFDVKD. CDR3 length: 16 residues. J was trimmed by 2 bases and V by 5 bases; bases with no gene match: 7. DNA for the CDR3: TGTGCCACCAGTGTCAACAGGGGGTCGACCTACAATGAGCAGTTCTTC. Translating gives CATSVNRGSTYNEQFF.

The J gene is TRBJ2-5, the V gene TRBV9, with D possibly TRBD1 on 6 matching bases. The CDR3 spans 14 residues. CDR1 is SGDLS, CDR2 YYNGEE, per germline. Deletions cut 4 bases from V and 5 bases from J, with 15 bases between. The CDR3 sequence: CASSISPRGETQYF. The CDR3, as DNA: TGTGCCAGCAGCATAAGTCCGAGGGGGGAGACCCAGTACTTC.

The chain links TRBV6-5 to TRBJ2-7; no firm D call. The CDR3 totals 13 residues. In germline, CDR1 is MNHEY, CDR2 SVGAGI. V shed 2 bases and J shed 3 bases, with 8 bases lying between them. The chain's CDR3 is CASSYEAHYEQYF. The CDR3 DNA is TGTGCCAGCAGTTACGAGGCCCACTACGAGCAGTACTTC.

The chain has TRBV7-9 and TRBJ2-7, with D maybe TRBD1 (5 bases). Germline V gene sequence: CDR1 SEHNR, CDR2 FQNEAQ (reference sequence). The CDR3 has 13 residues. V lost 5 bases and J 6 bases, leaving 14 bases between the germline ends. The CDR3 nucleotides read TGTGCCAGCAGCCTTTCCAGGGCCGGCGAGCAGTACTTC. Amino acid sequence: CASSLSRAGEQYF. Complete variable domain (other parts from reference TRBV7-9 and TRBJ2-7): DTGVSQNPRHKITKRGQNVTFRCDPISEHNRLYWYRQTLGQGPEFLTYFQNEAQLEKSRLLSDRFSAERPKGSFSTLEIQRTEQGDSAMYLCASSLSRAGEQYFGPGTRLTVT.

J is TRBJ2-7 and V is TRBV7-2, with a possible D match to TRBD2 (6 bases). The length of the CDR3 is 11 residues. V was pared by 5 bases and J by 7 bases, with 9 bases between. The germline gives CDR1 SGHTA, CDR2 FQGNSA. The CDR3 DNA reads as TGTGCCAGCAGCCCCGGGGGTGAGCAGTACTTC. Translation gives CASSPGGEQYF.

The chain joins TRBV6-1 to TRBJ1-5, with D possibly TRBD1 on 6 matching bases. This CDR3 spans 16 amino acids. Per germline, CDR1 MNHNS and CDR2 SASEGT. With 4 bases removed from V and 2 bases from J, the gap between germline ends came to 15 bases. CDR3 nucleotides: TGTGCCAGCAGTGCGAACAGGGAAATTCGCAATCAGCCCCAGCATTTT. Its protein product is CASSANREIRNQPQHF.